Listed here are 25 T cell receptor beta chains from one sample, sequenced in a study of T cells in Graves' hyperthyroidism and ophthalmopathy. Researchers took RNA transcripts and amplified the TCR beta CDR3 regions from them. HTBI primers drove first-round RT-PCR of the TCR CDR3. Using its own MiXCR run on the multiplex PCR reads, TCRdb lists one record per CDR3 protein. The sample holds approximately 520,000 distinct CDR3 sequences; about 20% are singletons and the top ten take about 25%. Sequenced material: blood. These receptors were obtained from a man aged 18 to 30 with Graves' hyperthyroidism.

V usage is TRBV4-1 and J usage is TRBJ2-2; 7 nucleotides agree with TRBD1. Germline V CDR1 and CDR2: MGHRA, YSYEKL. The V segment lost 6 bases and the J segment 8 bases; nucleotides outside the gene matches: 9. The CDR3 covers 14 residues. The CDR3 is CASRLTGQMGELFF. DNA of the CDR3: TGCGCCAGCAGGCTGACAGGGCAAATGGGGGAGCTGTTTTTT.

In this sample, this clonotype turned up many times. V is TRBV11-2 and J is TRBJ1-1, with a tentative D call TRBD1 (6 bases). The CDR3 totals 15 residues. From germline, CDR1 is SGHAT and CDR2 FQNNGV. The V gene lost 6 bases and the J gene lost 3 bases, with 17 bases spanning the gap. CDR3 region: CASRTPRGRDTEAFF. DNA of the CDR3: TGTGCCAGCAGAACTCCGAGGGGGAGGGACACTGAAGCTTTCTTT.

J is TRBJ2-7 and V is TRBV2; 10 bases are a match to TRBD2. Germline lookup yields CDR1 SNHLY and CDR2 FYNNEI. With 1 base clipped from V and 3 bases from J, the junction kept 6 bases outside the gene matches. The CDR3 has 16 amino acids. The CDR3 region has the DNA TGTGCCAGCAGTGAAGGGAGCGGGGGGGGTTACTACGAGCAGTACTTC. Protein sequence: CASSEGSGGGYYEQYF.

This clonotype was seen repeatedly, ten times or more. This chain joins TRBV6-5 and TRBJ1-2, with D uncertain. The V and J ends lost 0 bases and 4 bases respectively, with 18 bases between them. CDR3 size: 17 residues. The germline V gene encodes CDR1 MNHEY and CDR2 SVGAGI. The CDR3 DNA reads as TGTGCCAGCAGTTACTCCCCTTCGGTGCGGGGTGGCTATGGCTACACCTTC. It yields the protein CASSYSPSVRGGYGYTF.

This clonotype was detected a few times. V and J are TRBV6-1 and TRBJ2-4, with D perhaps TRBD2 (6 bases). The V end lost 6 bases, the J end lost 7 bases, and 13 bases lay between the germline ends. Germline-derived CDR1 and CDR2 are MNHNS and SASEGT. CDR3 length equals 13 residues. The CDR3 here is CASRAGRMNIQYF. DNA for the CDR3: TGTGCCAGCAGGGCGGGACGGATGAACATTCAGTACTTC.

This clonotype was observed a handful of times. V and J are TRBV29-1 and TRBJ2-6; no firm D call. Germline lookup yields CDR1 SQVTM and CDR2 ANQGSEA. Trimming stripped 1 base from V and 0 bases from J, with 10 bases between. The CDR3 contains 16 residues. CDR3 protein: CSVEAAGLSGANVLTF. The CDR3 DNA is TGCAGCGTTGAAGCGGCAGGCCTCTCTGGGGCCAACGTCCTGACTTTC.

This clonotype was seen only a few times. The junction and the germline gene differ at one end; a read error may be behind it. V gene TRBV11-1 combines with J gene TRBJ1-6, with D unclear. The CDR3 contains 19 residues. CDR1 SGHAT and CDR2 FQDESV come from the germline V gene (reference sequence). The CDR3 here is CANSLGRPMTSSYNSPLHF. In DNA form, the CDR3 reads TGTGCCAACAGCTTAGGGCGGCCTATGACCAGCTCCTATAATTCACCCCTCCACTTT.

This clonotype was seen more than once but under ten times. Here the CDR3 reads CASSLANTQYF. In DNA form, the CDR3 reads TGTGCCAGCAGCTTAGCAAATACGCAGTATTTT. V gene TRBV11-2 combines with J gene TRBJ2-3, with D unresolved. This CDR3 is built from 11 residues. Trimming pared 1 base from V and 7 bases from J, leaving 3 bases between. Germline assignment: CDR1 SGHAT and CDR2 FQNNGV.

J is TRBJ1-1 and V is TRBV18; D is uncertain. Germline values: CDR1 KGHSH, CDR2 LQKENI. The CDR3 contains 13 residues. Trimming left V 6 bases short and J 4 bases short, with 12 bases between. The CDR3: CASSLGSSTEAFF. As DNA, the CDR3 is TGTGCCAGCTCTCTCGGATCTAGCACTGAAGCTTTCTTT. The variable domain in full, with the rest retrieved from reference TRBV18 and TRBJ1-1, is NAGVMQNPRHLVRRRGQEARLRCSPMKGHSHVYWYRQLPEEGLKFMVYLQKENIIDESGMPKERFSAEFPKEGPSILRIQQVVRGDSAAYFCASSLGSSTEAFFGQGTRLTVV.

The genes are TRBV6-1 and TRBJ2-7; 9 nucleotides align to TRBD2. The CDR3 has 15 amino acids. The germline V gene has CDR1 MNHNS and CDR2 SASEGT. After removal of 6 bases from V and 1 base from J, the junction contained 7 bases not matched to a gene. The CDR3, as DNA: TGTGCCAGCAGCCGATTAGCGGGGGTTTCCTACGAGCAGTACTTC. Amino acid sequence: CASSRLAGVSYEQYF.

This clonotype came up many times. The chain has TRBV10-3 and TRBJ1-1, with 7 bases fitting TRBD1. CDR1 and CDR2 from the germline V gene are ENHRY and SYGVKD. The CDR3 consists of 16 residues. Germline trimming cut 3 bases from V and 2 bases from J; bases unmatched to any gene: 9. CDR3 in amino acids: CAISEYLDRVNTEAFF. The CDR3, as DNA: TGTGCCATCAGTGAATACCTTGACAGGGTTAACACTGAAGCTTTCTTT.

This clonotype occurred a few times. V usage is TRBV29-1 and J usage is TRBJ2-5; a possible D gene is TRBD2 (5 bases). CDR3 size: 12 residues. Germline values: CDR1 SQVTM, CDR2 ANQGSEA. V was pared by 6 bases and J by 7 bases, with 15 bases between. The CDR3 bases are TGCAGCGTAAAACTAGAGGTGGTGACCCAGTACTTC. Residues: CSVKLEVVTQYF. Full variable domain (rest looked up from reference TRBV29-1 and TRBJ2-5): SAVISQKPSRDICQRGTSLTIQCQVDSQVTMMFWYRQQPGQSLTLIATANQGSEATYESGFVIDKFPISRPNLTFSTLTVSNMSPEDSSIYLCSVKLEVVTQYFGPGTRLLVL.

This clonotype was seen many times. The rearrangement links TRBV4-1 to TRBJ2-7; D possibly corresponds to TRBD1 (6 bases). The CDR3 runs to 15 residues. Germline values: CDR1 MGHRA, CDR2 YSYEKL. The ends were cut back, 0 bases at V and 3 bases at J, with 12 bases in the middle. The CDR3 loop reads CASSQETGRLYEQYF. Written as DNA, the CDR3 is TGCGCCAGCAGCCAAGAAACAGGGAGACTCTACGAGCAGTACTTC.

This clonotype came up a few times. The genes are TRBV3-1 and TRBJ2-5, with a tentative D call TRBD1 (6 bases). CDR1 is LGHDT, CDR2 YNNKEL, per germline (reference sequence). CDR3 size: 14 residues. The V and J ends lost 1 base and 3 bases respectively, with 9 bases between them. The CDR3 here is CASSQVEGEETQYF. In DNA form, the CDR3 reads TGTGCCAGCAGCCAAGTCGAGGGGGAAGAGACCCAGTACTTC.

This clonotype was seen at least ten times. This chain joins TRBV7-8 and TRBJ2-6; 7 bases match TRBD1. The CDR3 has 15 amino acids. Trimming at V came to 5 bases and at J to 6 bases, leaving 7 bases not matched to a gene. Germline V CDR1 and CDR2: SGHVS, FQNEAQ. The CDR3 loop reads CASSPDRAMANVLTF. In nucleotides, the CDR3 is TGTGCCAGCAGCCCCGACAGGGCAATGGCCAACGTCCTGACTTTC.

This clonotype was seen ten or more times. The chain joins TRBV7-9 to TRBJ1-1; possibly TRBD1 for D (5 bases). This CDR3 has 14 amino acids. V was shortened by 0 bases and J by 4 bases, with 9 bases between the two germline ends. Germline V CDR1 and CDR2: SEHNR, FQNEAQ (reference sequence). The CDR3 DNA reads TGTGCCAGCAGCTTAGCTCTGGGGGGCACTGAAGCTTTCTTT. Translation gives CASSLALGGTEAFF.

Notes on this clonotype: This may be a read error, as it is one base from a much larger clone. The chain carries TRBV28 and TRBJ1-5, with D perhaps TRBD1 (6 bases). Germline CDR1 MDHEN, CDR2 SYDVKM. V was shortened by 0 bases and J by 2 bases, with 14 bases between the two germline ends. CDR3 size: 17 residues. CDR3 protein: CASSLWAGGGCNQPQHF. The DNA of the CDR3 is TGTGCCAGCAGTTTATGGGCGGGCGGGGGCTGCAATCAGCCCCAGCATTTT.

This clonotype was observed at least ten times. This rearrangement joins TRBV2 to TRBJ1-5; D is uncertain. The CDR3 runs 12 residues. CDR1 and CDR2 from the germline V gene are SNHLY and FYNNEI. Trimming took off 8 bases at V and 4 bases at J, with 9 bases between the two ends. In nucleotides, the CDR3 is TGTGCCAGCGGCTACGTGAATCAGCCCCAGCATTTT. It specifies CASGYVNQPQHF.

The chain carries TRBV9 and TRBJ1-1; TRBD1 might be the D (5 bases). CDR3 length: 14 residues. V shed 2 bases and J shed 5 bases, with 13 bases lying between them. Germline V gene data show CDR1 as SGDLS and CDR2 as YYNGEE. The CDR3, as DNA: TGTGCCAGCAGCGTCCTTGGGACTCAGACTGAAGCTTTCTTT. It codes for CASSVLGTQTEAFF.

This clonotype was counted ten times or more. J is TRBJ2-4 and V is TRBV12-3 or TRBV12-4; D may match TRBD1 or TRBD2 (5 bases each). The CDR3 is 14 residues long. With 7 bases removed from V and 7 bases from J, the gap between germline ends came to 17 bases. The chain's CDR3 is CASTSRGPHNIQYF. The CDR3, as DNA: TGTGCCAGCACCTCGAGGGGCCCACATAACATTCAGTACTTC.

This clonotype was seen repeatedly, ten times or more. The chain has TRBV2 and TRBJ2-7, with D unclear. Germline V gene data show CDR1 as SNHLY and CDR2 as FYNNEI. The CDR3 spans 12 residues. V lost 7 bases and J lost 0, with 7 bases in between. CDR3 nucleotide sequence: TGTGCCAGCATGGGCCCCTCCTACGAGCAGTACTTC. Residues: CASMGPSYEQYF.

This clonotype was found a few times. The rearrangement links TRBV3-1 to TRBJ2-2, with TRBD2 identical over 7 bases. Germline values: CDR1 LGHDT, CDR2 YNNKEL (reference sequence). Trimming removed 1 base from V and 4 bases from J; junction bases left unmatched: 3. This CDR3 spans 15 amino acids. This chain's CDR3 is CASSQVGGGTGELFF. Written as DNA, the CDR3 is TGTGCCAGCAGCCAAGTAGGCGGGGGCACCGGGGAGCTGTTTTTT.

Ten or more counts support this clonotype. The chain carries TRBV5-1 and TRBJ1-1; tentative D call: TRBD1 (6 bases). V lost 7 bases and J lost 4, with 17 bases in between. The CDR3 extends over 14 amino acids. The V gene's germline CDR1 is SGHRS and CDR2 YFSETQ. The CDR3 nucleotides read TGCGCCAGCGGACGCGGTGGGGGGCTCACTGAAGCTTTCTTT. Its protein is CASGRGGGLTEAFF.

This clonotype was observed at least ten times. V gene TRBV9 combines with J gene TRBJ2-5; 11 bases match TRBD2. With 7 bases clipped from V and 2 bases from J, the junction kept 19 bases outside the gene matches. This CDR3 comprises 19 residues. Germline CDR1 SGDLS, CDR2 YYNGEE. The CDR3 sequence: CASSDPLAGGVGTQETQYF. CDR3 DNA: TGTGCCAGCTCCGACCCCCTAGCGGGGGGCGTGGGAACTCAAGAGACCCAGTACTTC.

This clonotype was detected only once. The gene calls are TRBV6-2 or TRBV6-3 and TRBJ1-2; D is possibly TRBD1 (5 bases). This CDR3 comprises 15 residues. Trimming removed 2 bases from V and 3 bases from J, with 13 bases in between. Germline CDR1 is MNHEY and CDR2 is SVGEGT. CDR3 coding DNA: TGTGCCAGCAGTTACCGAGGGGCGACACACTATGGCTACACCTTC. Residues: CASSYRGATHYGYTF.